The 27 T cell receptor beta chains below come from one sample, sequenced in a study of a mutant IDH1 vaccine in newly diagnosed glioma. Their specific antigens are unknown. Time point indicated: week 47, end of study. The investigators gave 300 ug of mutant IDH1 20-mer peptide in each vaccine dose, together with topical imiquimod. Sequenced by immunoSEQ multiplex PCR; TCRdb stores in-frame clones only, minus some. This table holds tens of thousands of clones, approximately 80% found once. The material sequenced was PBMCs, taken from a glioma patient whose treatment included an IDH1 peptide vaccine. Receptors originate from a man aged 18 to 29 with glioma. Some clones in this sample may be carry-over from other donors' samples.

This clone was counted between two and nine times. The rearrangement links TRBV23-1 to TRBJ1-1; the D is unclear. Being an ORF, TRBV23-1 has a function that is uncertain. This CDR3 comprises 17 residues. Trimming shortened V by 3 bases and J by 0 bases, and 17 bases separated the two germline ends. CDR3 amino acids: CASSHPRAVVLNTEAFF. In DNA, the CDR3 is TGCGCCAGCAGTCACCCCCGCGCGGTAGTGTTGAACACTGAAGCTTTCTTT.

This clone was observed once. This chain links TRBV11-3 with TRBJ2-2, with D possibly being TRBD1 (6 bases). The CDR3 is made up of 18 amino acids. Germline values: CDR1 SGHNT, CDR2 YENEEA. With 1 base removed from V and 7 bases from J, the gap between germline ends came to 22 bases. DNA for the CDR3: TGTGCCAGCAGCTTAGCAGGGTACAGGGAGAACGCCGTCGGGGAGCTGTTTTTT. Its translation is CASSLAGYRENAVGELFF.

This rearrangement joins TRBV6-6 to TRBJ2-7, with D perhaps TRBD1 or TRBD2 (5 bases each). Germline values: CDR1 MNHNY, CDR2 SVGAGI (reference sequence). The CDR3 has 13 amino acids. Trimming cost V 1 base and J 2 bases, with 6 bases left between them. CDR3 nucleotide sequence: TGTGCCAGCAGTTACTTGGGACCCTACGAGCAGTACTTC. Its protein product is CASSYLGPYEQYF.

The chain carries TRBV4-3 and TRBJ2-7; 9 bases map to TRBD2. Germline values: CDR1 LGHNA, CDR2 YSLEER. CDR3 length: 15 residues. The J segment lost 4 bases and the V segment lost 0 bases, leaving 4 bases of the junction unmatched. In nucleotides, the CDR3 is TGCGCCAGCAGCCAAGATTGGCTAGCGGGGTACGAGCAGTACTTC. Its protein is CASSQDWLAGYEQYF.

The chain is built from TRBV5-4 and TRBJ1-2, with D maybe TRBD1 (5 bases). The CDR3 length is 14 residues. Germline values: CDR1 SGHNT, CDR2 YYREEE (reference sequence). Trimming left V 0 bases short and J 5 bases short, with 11 bases between. The CDR3 reads CASSLDRSTYGYTF. CDR3 DNA sequence: TGTGCCAGCAGCTTGGACAGGTCGACTTATGGCTACACCTTC.

Here the CDR3 DNA reads TGTGCCAGCAGCGACGGACTAGTCCCCGATACGCAGTATTTT. Translating gives CASSDGLVPDTQYF. This chain uses TRBV5-4 with TRBJ2-3; TRBD2 aligns across 7 bases. CDR3 length: 14 amino acids. Germline CDR1 and CDR2: SGHNT and YYREEE (reference sequence). Losses at the gene ends were 4 bases for V and 6 bases for J; bases not matched to a gene: 8.

The gene calls are TRBV13 and TRBJ2-3; D unresolved. V lost 0 bases, J lost 2 bases, and 18 bases lay in between. The CDR3 has 18 residues. CDR1 and CDR2 from the germline V gene are PRHDT and FYEKMQ (reference sequence). The CDR3 here is CASSLGLFGPATTDTQYF. The CDR3 DNA sequence: TGTGCCAGCAGCTTAGGCCTTTTCGGCCCCGCCACCACAGATACGCAGTATTTT.

CDR3 in amino acids: CAWSVPGGGYGETQYF. CDR3 in DNA: TGTGCCTGGAGTGTACCGGGTGGGGGATATGGGGAGACCCAGTACTTC. The chain has TRBV30 and TRBJ2-5; D is tentatively TRBD1 or TRBD2 (5 bases each). The CDR3 has 16 amino acids. The germline V and J ends were trimmed by 0 bases and 5 bases, with 19 bases remaining between them. Germline V gene sequence: CDR1 GTSNPN, CDR2 SVGIG (reference sequence).

The chain combines TRBV9 with TRBJ1-1, with D tentatively TRBD1 (6 bases). CDR3 length: 14 amino acids. V lost 1 base and J lost 11, with 18 bases in between. Germline assignment: CDR1 SGDLS and CDR2 YYNGEE. CDR3 region: CASSVKGWQGRAFF. CDR3 DNA: TGTGCCAGCAGCGTAAAGGGGTGGCAGGGGAGGGCTTTCTTT.

The J gene is TRBJ1-1, the V gene TRBV10-3; D is undetermined. CDR1 and CDR2 from the germline V gene are ENHRY and SYGVKD. The CDR3 totals 12 residues. The ends were cut back, 8 bases at V and 0 bases at J, with 7 bases in the middle. CDR3 in amino acids: CAIGSLNTEAFF. As DNA, the CDR3 is TGTGCCATCGGTTCTTTGAACACTGAAGCTTTCTTT.

This clone was seen once. CDR3 sequence (DNA): TGCGCCAGCAGCTTGATGGGCCAGGGAAGGCAGACCCAGTACTTC. As protein: CASSLMGQGRQTQYF. V and J are TRBV5-1 and TRBJ2-5, with D possibly matching TRBD1 (5 bases). The CDR3 totals 15 residues. Trimming took off 1 base at V and 6 bases at J, with 16 bases between the two ends. Germline-derived CDR1 and CDR2 are SGHRS and YFSETQ.

About this clone itself: Compared with germline, one end of the junction differs, possibly owing to a read error. V and J are TRBV7-7 and TRBJ1-4, with D uncertain. This CDR3 comprises 14 residues. Germline loops: CDR1 SSHAT, CDR2 FNYEAQ (reference sequence). CDR3 DNA sequence: TGTGCTAGCAGCCTAGGAGCAACTAATGAAAAACTGTTTTTT. Translation gives CASSLGATNEKLFF.

The chain uses TRBV7-9 and TRBJ2-1, with unresolved D. Trimming cost V 2 bases and J 0 bases, with 8 bases left between them. The CDR3 extends over 15 amino acids. Germline CDR1 is SEHNR and CDR2 is FQNEAQ (reference sequence). The CDR3: CASSLRRVSYNEQFF. In DNA form, the CDR3 reads TGTGCCAGCAGCTTAAGAAGGGTCTCCTACAATGAGCAGTTCTTC. The variable domain in full, with the rest retrieved from reference TRBV7-9 and TRBJ2-1, is DTGVSQNPRHKITKRGQNVTFRCDPISEHNRLYWYRQTLGQGPEFLTYFQNEAQLEKSRLLSDRFSAERPKGSFSTLEIQRTEQGDSAMYLCASSLRRVSYNEQFFGPGTRLTVL.

This chain uses TRBV15 with TRBJ2-3; D may be TRBD2 (5 bases). The CDR3 loop spans 15 amino acids. Germline V lookup: CDR1 LNHNV, CDR2 YYDKDF (reference sequence). V lost 2 bases and J lost 1, with 10 bases in between. As DNA, the CDR3 is TGTGCCACCAGCAGACTAGTCGGGGGCACAGATACGCAGTATTTT. Encoded protein: CATSRLVGGTDTQYF.

V is TRBV7-2 and J is TRBJ1-5, with TRBD1 matching over 7 bases. The V gene's germline CDR1 is SGHTA and CDR2 FQGNSA. There are 15 residues in the CDR3. V shed 8 bases, J shed 0 bases, and the junction held 7 bases outside the gene matches. The CDR3 reads CASVSTGYSNQPQHF. The CDR3 DNA sequence: TGTGCCAGCGTATCGACAGGGTATAGCAATCAGCCCCAGCATTTT.

V usage is TRBV9 and J usage is TRBJ2-2; 10 bases are a match to TRBD2. The CDR3 sequence is 15 residues long. Germline V gene sequence: CDR1 SGDLS, CDR2 YYNGEE. V lost 4 bases to trimming and J lost 6 bases; unmatched junction nucleotides: 6. This CDR3 reads CASSHTSGVAGELFF. In DNA form, the CDR3 reads TGTGCCAGCAGCCATACTAGCGGGGTGGCCGGGGAGCTGTTTTTT.

The chain recombines TRBV9 with TRBJ2-7; TRBD1 matches at 7 bases. Germline V gene sequence: CDR1 SGDLS, CDR2 YYNGEE. V lost 3 bases and J lost 0; bases outside the gene matches: 9. The CDR3 has 16 amino acids. This CDR3 is CASSDGQASSSYEQYF. The CDR3 DNA follows: TGTGCCAGCAGCGATGGACAGGCTTCAAGCTCCTACGAGCAGTACTTC.

The CDR3 DNA reads TGTGCCAGCAGCTTCACAGGGGATAATCAGCCCCAGCATTTT. This codes for CASSFTGDNQPQHF. The genes are TRBV9 and TRBJ1-5, with TRBD1 matching over 7 bases. The J segment lost 4 bases and the V segment lost 4 bases, leaving 5 bases of the junction unmatched. The CDR3 is 14 amino acids. Germline values: CDR1 SGDLS, CDR2 YYNGEE.

This rearrangement joins TRBV15 to TRBJ2-3; no firm D call. Germline lookup yields CDR1 LNHNV and CDR2 YYDKDF (reference sequence). The CDR3 is made up of 15 amino acids. Trimming left V 5 bases short and J 6 bases short, with 18 bases between. The CDR3: CATSRQNRLGDTQYF. Here the CDR3 DNA reads TGTGCCACCAGCCGGCAGAACCGCCTTGGGGATACGCAGTATTTT. Full variable domain (rest looked up from reference TRBV15 and TRBJ2-3): DAMVIQNPRYQVTQFGKPVTLSCSQTLNHNVMYWYQQKSSQAPKLLFHYYDKDFNNEADTPDNFQSRRPNTSFCFLDIRSPGLGDTAMYLCATSRQNRLGDTQYFGPGTRLTVL.

J is TRBJ2-3 and V is TRBV6-5; perhaps TRBD1 as D (5 bases). This CDR3 has 14 amino acids. Germline V gene data show CDR1 as MNHEY and CDR2 as SVGAGI. V lost 6 bases and J lost 0, with 10 bases in between. The CDR3 coding sequence is TGTGCCAGCAGCCTCAGACAGAGCACAGATACGCAGTATTTT. Residues: CASSLRQSTDTQYF.

The chain joins TRBV5-1 to TRBJ2-7, with D perhaps assigned TRBD1 or TRBD2 (5 bases each). The germline CDR1 and CDR2 sequences are SGHRS and YFSETQ. Trimming took off 0 bases at V and 0 bases at J, with 7 bases between the two ends. This CDR3 is 14 amino acids long. The CDR3: CASSLGDVSYEQYF. The CDR3 DNA is TGCGCCAGCAGCTTGGGGGACGTCTCCTACGAGCAGTACTTC.

The sample holds a few counts of this clone. V gene TRBV6-7 combines with J gene TRBJ1-1; D gene uncertain. TRBV6-7 is placed among ORFs of uncertain function. V was cut by 6 bases and J by 1 base, with 12 bases left in between. This CDR3 comprises 14 residues. DNA for the CDR3: TGTGCCAGCAGCCACATCATTTCGAACACTGAAGCTTTCTTT. This gives the protein CASSHIISNTEAFF.

This chain's CDR3 is CAWSPGGEAGNTIYF. The CDR3 nucleotides read TGTGCCTGGAGTCCAGGGGGGGAGGCTGGAAACACCATATATTTT. This sequence joins TRBV30 and TRBJ1-3; 7 positions agree with TRBD1. The CDR3 has 15 amino acids. Looked up from germline, CDR1 is GTSNPN and CDR2 is SVGIG (reference sequence). V was clipped by 2 bases and J by 2 bases; unmatched bases: 6.

The chain employs TRBV13 and TRBJ2-7; 8 nucleotides align to TRBD1. The V gene's germline CDR1 is PRHDT and CDR2 FYEKMQ (reference sequence). V shed 5 bases and J 0 bases; nucleotides not matched to a gene: 6. The CDR3 is made up of 15 amino acids. CDR3 in DNA: TGTGCCAGCAGCATACCGGGACAGGCCTCCTACGAGCAGTACTTC. Translated: CASSIPGQASYEQYF.

In its sample, this clone was seen a few times. The genes are TRBV7-9 and TRBJ2-7, with a tentative D call TRBD1 (5 bases). Germline V gives CDR1 SEHNR, CDR2 FQNEAQ (reference sequence). With 1 base removed from V and 3 bases from J, the gap between germline ends came to 7 bases. The CDR3 runs to 13 residues. The CDR3 reads CASSLGTNYEQYF. The DNA for the CDR3 is TGTGCCAGCAGCTTAGGGACAAACTACGAGCAGTACTTC.

The chain has TRBV30 and TRBJ1-6; 10 nucleotides agree with TRBD1. The CDR3 totals 14 residues. Germline V CDR1 and CDR2: GTSNPN, SVGIG (reference sequence). Trimming at V came to 1 base and at J to 9 bases, leaving 3 bases not matched to a gene. The CDR3 DNA is TGTGCCTGGAGTGCAGGACAGGGGGGTTCACCCCTCCACTTT. This translates into CAWSAGQGGSPLHF.

The chain carries TRBV19 and TRBJ1-1, with TRBD1 identical over 7 bases. Germline V CDR1 and CDR2: LNHDA, SQIVND (reference sequence). The CDR3 has 12 amino acids. The ends lost 7 bases at V and 6 bases at J; junction bases unmatched: 5. The CDR3 DNA follows: TGTGCCAGTAAAGTAGGGACAGCTGAAGCTTTCTTT. It is translated as CASKVGTAEAFF.